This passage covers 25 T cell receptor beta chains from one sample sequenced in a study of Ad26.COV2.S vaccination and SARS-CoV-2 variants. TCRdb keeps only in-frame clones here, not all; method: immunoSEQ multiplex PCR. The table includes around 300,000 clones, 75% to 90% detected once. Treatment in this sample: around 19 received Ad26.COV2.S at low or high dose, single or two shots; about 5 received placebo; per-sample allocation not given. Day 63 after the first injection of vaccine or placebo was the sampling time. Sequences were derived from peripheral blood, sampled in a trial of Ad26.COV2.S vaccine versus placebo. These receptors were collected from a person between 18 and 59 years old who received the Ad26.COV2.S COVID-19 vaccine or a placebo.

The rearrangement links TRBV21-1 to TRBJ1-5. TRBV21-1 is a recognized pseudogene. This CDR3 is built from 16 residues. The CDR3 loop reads CASSKGGTDFNQPQHF. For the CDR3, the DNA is TGTGCCAGCAGCAAAGGGGGTACAGACTTCAATCAGCCCCAGCATTTT.

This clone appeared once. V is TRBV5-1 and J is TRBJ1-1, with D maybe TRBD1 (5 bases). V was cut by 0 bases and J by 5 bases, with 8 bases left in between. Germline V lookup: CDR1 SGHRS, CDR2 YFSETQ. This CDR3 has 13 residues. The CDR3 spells CASSLVRGTEAFF. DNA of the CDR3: TGCGCCAGCAGCTTGGTTCGGGGGACTGAAGCTTTCTTT.

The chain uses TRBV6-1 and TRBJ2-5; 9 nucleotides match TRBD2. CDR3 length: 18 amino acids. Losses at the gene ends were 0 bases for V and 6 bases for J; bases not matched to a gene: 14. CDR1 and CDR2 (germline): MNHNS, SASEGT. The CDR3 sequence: CASSEAGVTSGLYQTQYF. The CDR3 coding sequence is TGTGCCAGCAGTGAAGCCGGGGTTACTAGCGGGTTATATCAGACCCAGTACTTC.

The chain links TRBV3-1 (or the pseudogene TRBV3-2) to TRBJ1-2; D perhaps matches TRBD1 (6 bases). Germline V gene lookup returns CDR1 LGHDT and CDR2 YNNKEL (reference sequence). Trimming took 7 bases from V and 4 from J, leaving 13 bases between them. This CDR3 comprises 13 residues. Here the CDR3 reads CASTIEGGYGYTF. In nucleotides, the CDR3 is TGTGCCAGCACGATCGAAGGGGGCTATGGCTACACCTTC.

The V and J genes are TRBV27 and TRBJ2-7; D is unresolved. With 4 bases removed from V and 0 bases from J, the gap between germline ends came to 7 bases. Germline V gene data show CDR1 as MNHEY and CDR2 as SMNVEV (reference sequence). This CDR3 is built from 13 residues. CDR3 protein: CASSYTVSYEQYF. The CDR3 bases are TGTGCCAGCAGTTATACAGTCTCCTACGAGCAGTACTTC.

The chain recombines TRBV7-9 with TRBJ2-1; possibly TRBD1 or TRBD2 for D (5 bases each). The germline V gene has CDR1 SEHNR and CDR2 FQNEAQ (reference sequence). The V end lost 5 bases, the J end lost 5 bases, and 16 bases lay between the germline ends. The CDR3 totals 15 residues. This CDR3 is CASSASPGTDNEQFF. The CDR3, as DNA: TGTGCCAGCAGCGCCAGCCCCGGGACGGACAATGAGCAGTTCTTC.

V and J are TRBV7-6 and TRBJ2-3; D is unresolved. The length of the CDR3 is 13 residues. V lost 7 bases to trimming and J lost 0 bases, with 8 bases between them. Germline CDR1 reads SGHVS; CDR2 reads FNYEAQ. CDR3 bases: TGTGCCAGCAACGACGGTAGCACAGATACGCAGTATTTT. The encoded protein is CASNDGSTDTQYF.

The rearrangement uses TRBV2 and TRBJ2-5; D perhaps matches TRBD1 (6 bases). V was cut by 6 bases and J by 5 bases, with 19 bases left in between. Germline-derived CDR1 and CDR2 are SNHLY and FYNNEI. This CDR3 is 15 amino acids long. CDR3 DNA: TGTGCCAGCAGACCCCTTACAGGGATCGGGGAGACCCAGTACTTC. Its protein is CASRPLTGIGETQYF.

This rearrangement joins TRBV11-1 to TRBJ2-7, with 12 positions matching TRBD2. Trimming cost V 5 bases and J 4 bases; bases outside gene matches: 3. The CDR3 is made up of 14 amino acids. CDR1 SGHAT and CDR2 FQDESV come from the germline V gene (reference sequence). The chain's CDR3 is CASSVTSGSYEQYV. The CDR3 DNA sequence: TGTGCCAGCAGCGTGACTAGCGGGAGTTACGAGCAGTACGTC.

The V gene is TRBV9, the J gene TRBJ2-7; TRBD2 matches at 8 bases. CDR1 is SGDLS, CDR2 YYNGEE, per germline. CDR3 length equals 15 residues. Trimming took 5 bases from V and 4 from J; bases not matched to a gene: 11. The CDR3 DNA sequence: TGTGCCAGCAGGGGAGCCGGGACTAGTCGGTACGAGCAGTACGTC. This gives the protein CASRGAGTSRYEQYV.

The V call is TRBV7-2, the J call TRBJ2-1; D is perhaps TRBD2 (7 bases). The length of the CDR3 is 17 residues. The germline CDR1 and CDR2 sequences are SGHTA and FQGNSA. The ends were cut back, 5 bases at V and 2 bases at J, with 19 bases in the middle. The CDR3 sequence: CASSLTRGASTYNEQFF. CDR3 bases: TGTGCCAGCAGCCTCACCCGGGGGGCGTCTACCTACAATGAGCAGTTCTTC.

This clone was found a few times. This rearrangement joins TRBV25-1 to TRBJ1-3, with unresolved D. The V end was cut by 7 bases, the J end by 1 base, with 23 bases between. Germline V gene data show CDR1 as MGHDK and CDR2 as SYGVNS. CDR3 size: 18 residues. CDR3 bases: TGTGCCAGCAAGTCAAATGGCTGGACCGACTTATCTGGAAACACCATATATTTT. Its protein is CASKSNGWTDLSGNTIYF.

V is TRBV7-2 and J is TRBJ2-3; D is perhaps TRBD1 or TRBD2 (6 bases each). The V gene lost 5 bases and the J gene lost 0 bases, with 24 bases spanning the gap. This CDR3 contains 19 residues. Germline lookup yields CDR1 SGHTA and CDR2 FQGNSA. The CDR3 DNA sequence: TGTGCCAGCAGCCCCCACCTGTTGCGTGGGGGGCAGAGCACAGATACGCAGTATTTT. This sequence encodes CASSPHLLRGGQSTDTQYF.

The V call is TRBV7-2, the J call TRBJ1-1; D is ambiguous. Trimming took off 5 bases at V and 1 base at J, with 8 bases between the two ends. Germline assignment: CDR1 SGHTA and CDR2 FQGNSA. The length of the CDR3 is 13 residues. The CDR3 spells CASSISKNTEAFF. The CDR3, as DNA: TGTGCCAGCAGCATATCAAAGAACACTGAAGCTTTCTTT.

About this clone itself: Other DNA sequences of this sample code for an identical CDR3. Here the CDR3 DNA reads TGTGCCAGCAGTTACTCGGGGTCTGGGGCCAACGTCCTGACTTTC. Its translation is CASSYSGSGANVLTF. The chain joins TRBV6-2 or TRBV6-3 to TRBJ2-6; no firm D call. The V end lost 0 bases, the J end lost 1 base, and 4 bases lay between the germline ends. CDR3 size: 15 residues. The V gene's germline CDR1 is MNHEY and CDR2 SVGEGT.

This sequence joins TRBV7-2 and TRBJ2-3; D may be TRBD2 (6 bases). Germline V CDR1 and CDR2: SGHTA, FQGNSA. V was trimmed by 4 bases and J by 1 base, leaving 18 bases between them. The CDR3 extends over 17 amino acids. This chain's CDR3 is CASSSTGLILGTDTQYF. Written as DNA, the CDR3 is TGTGCCAGCAGCTCCACGGGACTCATCTTGGGCACAGATACGCAGTATTTT.

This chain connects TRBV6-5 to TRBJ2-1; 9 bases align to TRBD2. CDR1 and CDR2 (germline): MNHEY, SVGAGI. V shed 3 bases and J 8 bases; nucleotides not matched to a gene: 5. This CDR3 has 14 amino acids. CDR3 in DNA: TGTGCCAGCAGTTATAGCGGGAGTGGGTATGAGCAGTTCTTC. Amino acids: CASSYSGSGYEQFF.

The CDR3 is CASSIQGAKQPQHF. The DNA of the CDR3 is TGTGCCAGTAGTATACAGGGGGCAAAACAGCCCCAGCATTTT. The chain carries TRBV19 and TRBJ1-5, with 8 bases that match TRBD1. Trimming removed 2 bases from V and 7 bases from J; junction bases left unmatched: 4. Germline lookup yields CDR1 LNHDA and CDR2 SQIVND (reference sequence). This CDR3 region has 14 residues.

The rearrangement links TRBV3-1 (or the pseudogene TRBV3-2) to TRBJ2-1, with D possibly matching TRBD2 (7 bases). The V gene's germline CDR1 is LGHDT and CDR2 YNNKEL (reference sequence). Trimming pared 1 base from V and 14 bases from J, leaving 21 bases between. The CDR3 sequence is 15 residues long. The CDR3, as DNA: TGTGCCAGCAGCCAAGGCCATAAGGAGGGGGGGCTGGAGTTCTTC. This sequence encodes CASSQGHKEGGLEFF.

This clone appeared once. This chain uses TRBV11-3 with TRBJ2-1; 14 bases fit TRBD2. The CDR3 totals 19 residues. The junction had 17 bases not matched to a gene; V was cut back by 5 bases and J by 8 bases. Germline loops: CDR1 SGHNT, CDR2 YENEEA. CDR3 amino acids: CASSPRTGLTSGGVHEQFF. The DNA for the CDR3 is TGTGCCAGCAGCCCAAGGACAGGACTGACTAGCGGGGGGGTCCATGAGCAGTTCTTC.

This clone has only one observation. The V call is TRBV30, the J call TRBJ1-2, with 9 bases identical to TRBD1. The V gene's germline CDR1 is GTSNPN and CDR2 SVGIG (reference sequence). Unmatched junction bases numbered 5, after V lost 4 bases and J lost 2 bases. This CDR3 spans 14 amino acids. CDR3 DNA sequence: TGTGCCTGGACTACGGGACAGGGAAACTATGGCTACACCTTC. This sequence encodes CAWTTGQGNYGYTF.

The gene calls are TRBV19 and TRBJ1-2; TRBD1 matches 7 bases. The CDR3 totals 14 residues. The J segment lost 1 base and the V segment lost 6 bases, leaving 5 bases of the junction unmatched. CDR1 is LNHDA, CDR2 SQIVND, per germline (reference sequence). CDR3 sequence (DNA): TGTGCCAGTAGAGGACAGGTGATTAACTATGGCTACACCTTC. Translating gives CASRGQVINYGYTF.

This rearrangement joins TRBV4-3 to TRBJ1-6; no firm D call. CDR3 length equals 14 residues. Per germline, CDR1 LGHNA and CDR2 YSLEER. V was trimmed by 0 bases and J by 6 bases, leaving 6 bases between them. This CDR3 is CASSQERFNSPLHF. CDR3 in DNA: TGCGCCAGCAGCCAAGAACGGTTTAATTCACCCCTCCACTTT.

The CDR3 DNA reads TGTGCCAGTAGTACAGGACATCACATGAACACTGAAGCTTTCTTT. The encoded protein is CASSTGHHMNTEAFF. The genes are TRBV19 and TRBJ1-1; possible D gene TRBD1, 5 bases. There are 15 residues in the CDR3. The germline CDR1 and CDR2 sequences are LNHDA and SQIVND (reference sequence). The V gene lost 4 bases and the J gene lost 0 bases, with 12 bases spanning the gap.

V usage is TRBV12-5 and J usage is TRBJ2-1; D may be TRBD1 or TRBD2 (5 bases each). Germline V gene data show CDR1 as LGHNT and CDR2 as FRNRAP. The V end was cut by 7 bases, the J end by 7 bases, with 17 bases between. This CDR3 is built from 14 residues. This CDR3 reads CASDAPLEGNEQFF. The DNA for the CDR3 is TGTGCTAGTGATGCTCCCCTCGAGGGGAATGAGCAGTTCTTC.